The 7 T cell receptor beta chains below come from one sample, sequenced in a study of T cell responses to AZD1222 COVID-19 vaccine. Sequencing used immunoSEQ multiplex PCR; TCRdb keeps in-frame clones, though not all of them. The data show about 150,000 clones, with approximately 88% seen just once and around 0.99% held by the top ten. The material sequenced was peripheral blood, taken 28 days after the second AZD1222 dose. The receptors shown here come from an adult who received the AZD1222 COVID-19 vaccine.

In DNA, the CDR3 is TGTGCCAGCGGCGCCGAGCGGGTTAATTCACCCCTCCACTTT. Encoded protein: CASGAERVNSPLHF. The V and J genes are TRBV7-2 and TRBJ1-6; D is unclear. The CDR3 runs 14 residues. Trimming took off 8 bases at V and 6 bases at J, with 14 bases between the two ends. The V gene's germline CDR1 is SGHTA and CDR2 FQGNSA.

The V and J genes are TRBV5-4 and TRBJ1-2, with unresolved D. Germline assignment: CDR1 SGHNT and CDR2 YYREEE (reference sequence). Trimming left V 4 bases short and J 8 bases short, with 15 bases between. The CDR3 runs 13 residues. Here the CDR3 reads CASSPDGRGGYTF. The CDR3 coding sequence is TGTGCCAGCAGCCCTGACGGCCGTGGGGGCTACACCTTC.

This chain links TRBV6-5 with TRBJ1-2, with 7 bases aligning to TRBD1. V was pared by 6 bases and J by 4 bases, with 8 bases of the junction left unmatched. This CDR3 has 14 amino acids. Germline CDR1 is MNHEY and CDR2 is SVGAGI. The DNA of the CDR3 is TGTGCCAGCAGCGACTCGACAGGGCCCTATGGCTACACCTTC. Translation: CASSDSTGPYGYTF.

As DNA, the CDR3 is TGTGCCAGCAGCCTGACTAGCGGGGCCACAGATACGCAGTATTTT. Protein sequence: CASSLTSGATDTQYF. This sequence joins TRBV5-4 and TRBJ2-3; 11 bases align to TRBD2. Losses at the gene ends were 4 bases for V and 2 bases for J; bases not matched to a gene: 3. Per the germline V gene, CDR1 is SGHNT and CDR2 is YYREEE (reference sequence). The CDR3 contains 15 residues.

The J gene is TRBJ1-4, the V gene TRBV5-5, with D possibly matching TRBD1 (5 bases). Between the trimmed V and J ends, which lost 1 base and 5 bases, there was a span of 15 bases. The CDR3 length is 16 residues. From germline, CDR1 is SGHKS and CDR2 YYEKEE (reference sequence). The CDR3 nucleotides are TGTGCCAGCAGCTTGTTAGCCGTGGCAGGGAATGAAAAACTGTTTTTT. This gives the protein CASSLLAVAGNEKLFF.

The chain links TRBV4-3 to TRBJ1-4; D is uncertain. V dropped 3 bases and J dropped 0 bases, with 8 bases sitting between them. The CDR3 loop spans 15 amino acids. Looked up from germline, CDR1 is LGHNA and CDR2 is YSLEER. CDR3 sequence (DNA): TGCGCCAGCAGCCATAATCCCGCAACTAATGAAAAACTGTTTTTT. It codes for CASSHNPATNEKLFF.

This chain links TRBV7-9 with TRBJ2-2; TRBD2 aligns across 8 bases. The CDR3 sequence is 18 residues long. Trimming took 5 bases from V and 6 from J; bases not matched to a gene: 17. Germline V gene data show CDR1 as SEHNR and CDR2 as FQNEAQ (reference sequence). For the CDR3, the DNA is TGTGCCAGCAGCCCTGGGCGATTTAGCGGGGTATTCTCCGGGGAGCTGTTTTTT. Protein sequence: CASSPGRFSGVFSGELFF.